Given below is one T cell receptor (beta chain) in context. Its antigen is not identified. This entry comes from a study of a mutant IDH1 vaccine in newly diagnosed glioma. Study summary: Therapy received beforehand was radiotherapy, temozolomide, or both, with most patients given both. Whole-study findings and limits: With respect to changes in top peripheral T cell clonotypes, pseudoprogression seemed unrelated.

The time point denotes: week 35, safety follow-up. Each dose of the vaccine consisted of 300 ug of mutant IDH1 20-mer peptide, with topical imiquimod. Only in-frame clones appear in the TCRdb table, and some are missing; sequencing was by immunoSEQ multiplex PCR. The table records roughly 68,000 clones, 74% of them present only once. The receptor's source is a man between 45 and 60 years old with glioma. Here the sequenced sample was PBMCs, taken from a glioma patient whose treatment included an IDH1 peptide vaccine.

This chain's CDR3 is CASSLPGTRNTEAFF. Written as DNA, the CDR3 is TGTGCCAGCAGCCTCCCCGGGACACGGAACACTGAAGCTTTCTTT. J is TRBJ1-1 and V is TRBV7-9; D might be TRBD1 (6 bases). The germline V gene encodes CDR1 SEHNR and CDR2 FQNEAQ (reference sequence). V gave up 5 bases and J gave up 1 base, with 14 bases separating them. This CDR3 is built from 15 residues.